Below are 22 T cell receptor beta chains sequenced from a single sample in a study of blood T cells in healthy people across ages (dated by TCRdb to between 2014 and 2017). Library prep was done by 5' RACE. The sample was run on an Illumina HiSeq 2500. A second PCR of about 7 to 12 cycles was performed with a sample-barcoded 5' primer and a J-beta primer mix. Using fastp at Q25 and MiXCR, TCRdb reprocessed the public reads and kept productive beta chains. All rows with the same CDR3 protein become a single entry with the most common DNA and genes. This sample gives about 970,000 distinct CDR3 sequences in total; roughly half of them show up just once. In total, the top ten clones hold over 20% of the sample. Source material: blood. The source of these receptors is a woman between 55 and 75 years old in good health.

This clonotype was counted many times. This rearrangement joins TRBV4-1 to TRBJ2-1; 11 bases map to TRBD2. This CDR3 is built from 17 residues. The junction had 6 bases not matched to a gene; V was cut back by 0 bases and J by 5 bases. The germline V gene has CDR1 MGHRA and CDR2 YSYEKL. The CDR3 spells CASSQDLTSGGDNEQFF. CDR3 in DNA: TGCGCCAGCAGCCAAGATCTAACTAGCGGGGGAGACAATGAGCAGTTCTTC.

This clonotype was detected once. This rearrangement joins TRBV7-3 to TRBJ2-7; D remains ambiguous. The CDR3 is made up of 14 amino acids. V lost 2 bases, J lost 2 bases, and 10 bases lay in between. Germline V lookup: CDR1 SGHTA, CDR2 FQGTGA. The CDR3 loop reads CASSLYRAPYEQYF. The CDR3 DNA is TGTGCCAGCAGCTTATACCGGGCACCCTACGAGCAGTACTTC. The entire variable domain, with the rest obtained from reference TRBV7-3 and TRBJ2-7, is as follows: GAGVSQTPSNKVTEKGKYVELRCDPISGHTALYWYRQSLGQGPEFLIYFQGTGAADDSGLPNDRFFAVRPEGSVSTLKIQRTERGDSAVYLCASSLYRAPYEQYFGPGTRLTVT.

The V and J genes are TRBV20-1 and TRBJ2-7, with D perhaps being TRBD1 or TRBD2 (5 bases each). V shed 5 bases and J shed 5 bases, with 19 bases lying between them. The germline V gene has CDR1 DFQATT and CDR2 SNEGSKA (reference sequence). This CDR3 is built from 14 residues. The CDR3 DNA reads as TGCAGTGCTCGGCCGACTACAGGATTCGACGAGCAGTACTTC. This sequence encodes CSARPTTGFDEQYF.

The chain employs TRBV27 and TRBJ2-1; 7 bases line up with TRBD1. This CDR3 region has 17 residues. The V segment lost 0 bases and the J segment 2 bases; nucleotides outside the gene matches: 7. Germline CDR1 MNHEY, CDR2 SMNVEV (reference sequence). CDR3 DNA sequence: TGTGCCAGCAGTTTATCGCCCAGGGGGATCACCTACAATGAGCAGTTCTTC. This gives the protein CASSLSPRGITYNEQFF.

The chain links TRBV5-1 to TRBJ2-7; tentatively, D is TRBD2 (5 bases). CDR1 and CDR2 from the germline V gene are SGHRS and YFSETQ. CDR3 length: 14 amino acids. V dropped 4 bases and J dropped 0 bases, with 11 bases sitting between them. The CDR3 bases are TGCGCCAGCAGCCTGCGGGTCTCCTCCTACGAGCAGTACTTC. Translating gives CASSLRVSSYEQYF.

The chain has TRBV29-1 and TRBJ2-5; the match to TRBD2 covers 14 bases. The CDR3 totals 19 residues. J gave up 2 bases and V 0 bases, and 11 bases lay outside the gene matches. Germline CDR1 is SQVTM and CDR2 is ANQGSEA. The CDR3 DNA reads TGCAGCGTTGAAGATCCAGGACTAGCGGGAGGATGGGGTCAAGAGACCCAGTACTTC. Translating it yields CSVEDPGLAGGWGQETQYF.

This clonotype was observed a handful of times. The chain links TRBV25-1 to TRBJ2-7, with D possibly called TRBD1 or TRBD2 (5 bases each). Trimming shortened V by 8 bases and J by 3 bases, and 8 bases separated the two germline ends. CDR3 length: 11 residues. Germline assignment: CDR1 MGHDK and CDR2 SYGVNS. CDR3 in amino acids: CASLGVYEQYF. Written as DNA, the CDR3 is TGTGCCAGCTTGGGGGTCTACGAGCAGTACTTC.

The chain is built from TRBV20-1 and TRBJ2-7, with TRBD1 as a possible D gene (5 bases). Trimming removed 2 bases at V and 0 bases at J, with 11 bases between. Germline assignment: CDR1 DFQATT and CDR2 SNEGSKA (reference sequence). The CDR3 contains 14 residues. The CDR3 here is CSARTGKSSYEQYF. The CDR3 coding sequence is TGCAGTGCTAGAACAGGAAAAAGCTCCTACGAGCAGTACTTC.

This CDR3 reads CAWSLGAGETDTQYF. DNA for the CDR3: TGTGCCTGGAGTCTCGGAGCGGGAGAGACAGATACGCAGTATTTT. V usage is TRBV30 and J usage is TRBJ2-3; 8 nucleotides align to TRBD2. The junction had 7 bases not matched to a gene; V was cut back by 2 bases and J by 3 bases. Looked up from germline, CDR1 is GTSNPN and CDR2 is SVGIG (reference sequence). The CDR3 runs to 15 residues.

The rearrangement joins TRBV28 to TRBJ2-1; TRBD2 matches 10 bases. CDR3 size: 14 residues. Per the germline V gene, CDR1 is MDHEN and CDR2 is SYDVKM. Germline trimming cut 8 bases from V and 9 bases from J; bases unmatched to any gene: 10. CDR3 loop: CASGSGLAGVEQFF. CDR3 nucleotides: TGTGCCAGCGGTTCCGGGCTAGCGGGAGTTGAGCAGTTCTTC.

V gene TRBV29-1 combines with J gene TRBJ2-7; 10 bases line up with TRBD1. V trimming: 7 bases; J trimming: 0 bases; junction bases outside the gene matches: 3. Per the germline V gene, CDR1 is SQVTM and CDR2 is ANQGSEA. This CDR3 spans 13 amino acids. CDR3 sequence (DNA): TGCAGCGGGACAGGGGGGAGCTCCTACGAGCAGTACTTC. Amino acids: CSGTGGSSYEQYF.

The genes are TRBV29-1 and TRBJ2-5; TRBD2 matches at 13 bases. The CDR3 totals 16 residues. The trim removed 7 bases at V and 5 bases at J, leaving 13 bases unmatched. Germline V gives CDR1 SQVTM, CDR2 ANQGSEA. The CDR3 sequence: CSARGLAGDRGETQYF. CDR3 coding DNA: TGCAGCGCTCGAGGACTAGCGGGAGACCGGGGGGAGACCCAGTACTTC.

This clonotype came up many times. The chain employs TRBV29-1 and TRBJ2-5, with D perhaps matching TRBD1 or TRBD2 (5 bases each). In germline, CDR1 is SQVTM, CDR2 ANQGSEA. The CDR3 runs 12 residues. V was trimmed by 7 bases and J by 4 bases, leaving 13 bases between them. CDR3 coding DNA: TGCAGCGCCAGGGATGCGGGAGAGACCCAGTACTTC. Translated: CSARDAGETQYF.

The V and J genes are TRBV4-3 and TRBJ1-2, with D maybe TRBD1 (6 bases). V was pared by 0 bases and J by 0 bases, with 14 bases between. CDR1 is LGHNA and CDR2 is YSLEER in the germline V gene. This CDR3 region has 17 residues. The CDR3 reads CASSQDLGGRANYGYTF. CDR3 DNA sequence: TGCGCCAGCAGCCAAGATTTAGGGGGGCGAGCTAACTATGGCTACACCTTC.

This clonotype appeared once. This rearrangement joins TRBV4-1 to TRBJ2-3; D is ambiguous. Germline values: CDR1 MGHRA, CDR2 YSYEKL. CDR3 length: 15 amino acids. Trimming cost V 3 bases and J 7 bases, with 17 bases left between them. Here the CDR3 reads CASSHHSPEMNTQYF. The CDR3 nucleotides are TGCGCCAGCAGCCACCATTCCCCGGAGATGAATACGCAGTATTTT.

The chain employs TRBV20-1 and TRBJ1-5; D gene ambiguous. Trimming removed 2 bases from V and 2 bases from J, with 10 bases in between. CDR3 size: 14 residues. The V gene's germline CDR1 is DFQATT and CDR2 SNEGSKA (reference sequence). CDR3 protein: CSARRSSGNQPQHF. The CDR3, as DNA: TGCAGTGCTAGACGATCGTCTGGCAATCAGCCCCAGCATTTT.

V usage is TRBV12-3 or TRBV12-4 and J usage is TRBJ2-1; 7 bases are a match to TRBD1. V gave up 5 bases and J gave up 8 bases; unmatched junction bases: 9. The CDR3 contains 14 residues. CDR3 DNA sequence: TGTGCCAGCAGTCCCCAGGGGGTGGTCCATGAGCAGTTCTTC. Translated: CASSPQGVVHEQFF.

Worth noting for this clonotype: Sequence at one end of the junction differs from germline and may be a read error. The chain combines TRBV5-1 with TRBJ2-1; D tentatively fits TRBD1 or TRBD2 (5 bases each). The CDR3 is made up of 14 amino acids. CDR1 is SGHRS, CDR2 YFSETQ, per germline. This chain's CDR3 is CASSLVLGDHEQFF. Written as DNA, the CDR3 is TGCGCCAGCAGTTTGGTTCTAGGGGACCATGAGCAGTTCTTC.

The table lists this clonotype with many counts. The chain couples TRBV20-1 to TRBJ2-7; D may be TRBD1 (7 bases). The CDR3 length is 15 residues. Germline V gene sequence: CDR1 DFQATT, CDR2 SNEGSKA (reference sequence). V dropped 3 bases and J dropped 1 base, with 16 bases sitting between them. CDR3 residues: CSARAEGTASYEQYF. The CDR3 DNA reads TGCAGTGCTAGGGCGGAGGGGACAGCGTCCTACGAGCAGTACTTC.

The J gene is TRBJ1-4, the V gene TRBV10-1, with D possibly TRBD1 on 6 matching bases. Per the germline V gene, CDR1 is WNHNN and CDR2 is SYGVQD (reference sequence). V was pared by 5 bases and J by 4 bases, with 14 bases between. This CDR3 is built from 15 residues. In DNA, the CDR3 is TGCGCCAGCAGTCAAGGGGGTCGGAATAATGAAAAACTGTTTTTT. Its translation is CASSQGGRNNEKLFF.

This clonotype has just a few counts. V gene TRBV2 combines with J gene TRBJ2-4; TRBD1 aligns across 9 bases. From germline, CDR1 is SNHLY and CDR2 FYNNEI. This CDR3 comprises 15 residues. V lost 5 bases and J lost 6; bases outside the gene matches: 8. The CDR3 spells CASSRDREFGNIQYF. In DNA form, the CDR3 reads TGTGCCAGCAGTAGGGACAGGGAGTTCGGAAACATTCAGTACTTC.

The V and J genes are TRBV29-1 and TRBJ2-5; 8 bases match TRBD1. After removal of 7 bases from V and 1 base from J, the junction contained 11 bases not matched to a gene. The CDR3 spans 15 residues. CDR1 is SQVTM, CDR2 ANQGSEA, per germline. CDR3 DNA: TGCAGCGCCTCAATCGGACAGGGATTCCAAGAGACCCAGTACTTC. Translated: CSASIGQGFQETQYF.